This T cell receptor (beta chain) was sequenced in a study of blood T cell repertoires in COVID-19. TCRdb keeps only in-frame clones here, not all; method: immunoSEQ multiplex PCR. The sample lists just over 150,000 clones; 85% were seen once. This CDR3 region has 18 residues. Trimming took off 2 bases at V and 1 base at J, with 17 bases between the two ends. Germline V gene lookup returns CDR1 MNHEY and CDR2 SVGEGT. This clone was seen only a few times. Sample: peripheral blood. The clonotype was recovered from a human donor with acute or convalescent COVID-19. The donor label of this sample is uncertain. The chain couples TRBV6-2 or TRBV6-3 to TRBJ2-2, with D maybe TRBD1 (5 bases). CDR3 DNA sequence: TGTGCCAGCAGTTACCCCGTAAAGACAGACCGGAACACCGGGGAGCTGTTTTTT. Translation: CASSYPVKTDRNTGELFF.